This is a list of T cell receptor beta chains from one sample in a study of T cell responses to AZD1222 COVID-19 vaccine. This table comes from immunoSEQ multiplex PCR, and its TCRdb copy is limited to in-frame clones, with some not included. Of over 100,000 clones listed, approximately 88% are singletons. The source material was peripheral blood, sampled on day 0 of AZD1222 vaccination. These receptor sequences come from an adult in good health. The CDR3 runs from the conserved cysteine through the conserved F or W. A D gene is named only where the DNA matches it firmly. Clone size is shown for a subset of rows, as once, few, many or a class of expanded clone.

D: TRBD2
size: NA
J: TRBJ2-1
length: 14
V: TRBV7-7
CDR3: CASSSLAAPNEQFF
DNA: TGTGCTAGCAGCTCTCTAGCGGCGCCCAATGAGCAGTTCTTC

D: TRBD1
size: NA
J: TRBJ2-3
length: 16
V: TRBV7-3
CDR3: CASSPRTGGYTDTQYF
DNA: TGTGCCAGCAGCCCGCGCACAGGGGGATACACAGATACGCAGTATTTT

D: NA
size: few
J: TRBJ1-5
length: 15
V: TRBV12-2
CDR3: CASRLAFGGDQPQHF
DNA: TGTGCAAGTCGCTTAGCGTTCGGGGGGGATCAGCCCCAGCATTTT

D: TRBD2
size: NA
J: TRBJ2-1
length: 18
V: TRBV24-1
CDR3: CATSPGLADVSSYNEQFF
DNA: TGTGCCACCAGTCCGGGACTAGCGGACGTTAGCTCCTACAATGAGCAGTTCTTC

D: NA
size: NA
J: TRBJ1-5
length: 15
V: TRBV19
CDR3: CASSSTGTPNQPQHF
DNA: TGTGCCAGTAGTTCGACCGGGACACCCAATCAGCCCCAGCATTTT

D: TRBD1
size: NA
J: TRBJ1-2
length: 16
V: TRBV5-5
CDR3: CASSLSPLTGSYGYTF
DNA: TGTGCCAGCAGCTTGTCCCCTCTGACAGGGTCCTATGGCTACACCTTC

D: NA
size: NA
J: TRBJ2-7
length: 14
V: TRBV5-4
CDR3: CASSSQTASYEQYF
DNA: TGTGCCAGCAGCTCTCAGACAGCCTCCTACGAGCAGTACTTC

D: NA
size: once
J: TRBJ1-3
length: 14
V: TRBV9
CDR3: CASSARELGNTIYF
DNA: TGTGCCAGCAGCGCCAGGGAATTAGGAAACACCATATATTTT

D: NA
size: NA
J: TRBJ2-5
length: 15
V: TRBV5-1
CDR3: CASSFAGEYQETQYF
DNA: TGCGCCAGCAGCTTTGCAGGGGAGTACCAAGAGACCCAGTACTTC

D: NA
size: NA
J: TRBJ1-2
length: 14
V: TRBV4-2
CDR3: CASSPGGRGEGYTF
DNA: TGTGCCAGCAGCCCAGGCGGCCGAGGGGAGGGCTACACCTTC

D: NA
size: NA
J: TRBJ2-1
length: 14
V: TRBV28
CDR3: CASSLGPRHNEQFF
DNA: TGTGCCAGCAGTTTAGGACCGAGGCACAATGAGCAGTTCTTC

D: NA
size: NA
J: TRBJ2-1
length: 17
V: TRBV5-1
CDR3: CASSLRWGASSYNEQFF
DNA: TGCGCCAGCAGCCTCCGATGGGGAGCGAGCTCCTACAATGAGCAGTTCTTC

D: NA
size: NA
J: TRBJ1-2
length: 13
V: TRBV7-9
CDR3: CATGTEAYYGYTF
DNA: TGTGCCACTGGGACCGAAGCTTACTATGGCTACACCTTC

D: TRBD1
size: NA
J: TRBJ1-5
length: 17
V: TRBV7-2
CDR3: CASSLGGTGLLNQPQHF
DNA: TGTGCCAGCAGCTTAGGGGGGACAGGGCTCCTCAATCAGCCCCAGCATTTT

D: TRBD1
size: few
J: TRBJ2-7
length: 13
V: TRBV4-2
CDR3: CASSQARRQGPYF
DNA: TGTGCCAGCAGCCAAGCTCGTCGACAGGGTCCGTACTTC

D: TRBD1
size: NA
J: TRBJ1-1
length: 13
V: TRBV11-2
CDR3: CASSSPGTEVAFF
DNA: TGTGCCAGCAGTTCTCCCGGGACAGAGGTAGCTTTCTTT

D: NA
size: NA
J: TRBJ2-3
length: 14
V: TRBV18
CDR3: CASSPEGLGNTQYF
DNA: TGTGCCAGCTCACCGGAAGGGCTCGGGAATACGCAGTATTTT

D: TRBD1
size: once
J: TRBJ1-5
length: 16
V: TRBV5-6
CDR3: CASSLFRTGGHQPQHF
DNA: TGTGCCAGCAGCTTGTTCCGGACAGGGGGCCATCAGCCCCAGCATTTT

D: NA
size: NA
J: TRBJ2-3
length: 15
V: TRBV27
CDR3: CASSLSIASGDTQYF
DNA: TGTGCCAGCAGTTTAAGTATAGCTTCGGGAGATACGCAGTATTTT

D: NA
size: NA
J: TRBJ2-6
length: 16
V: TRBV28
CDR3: CASSSRGLSGANVLTF
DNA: TGTGCCAGCAGCTCCCGGGGTTTATCTGGGGCCAACGTCCTGACTTTC

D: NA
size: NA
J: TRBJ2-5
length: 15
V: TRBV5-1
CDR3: CASSLYREVGETQYF
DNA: TGCGCCAGCAGCCTATACAGGGAGGTAGGAGAGACCCAGTACTTC

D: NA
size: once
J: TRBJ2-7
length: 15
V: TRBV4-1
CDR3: CASSRTGTASDEQYF
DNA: TGCGCCAGCAGCCGAACCGGGACTGCATCAGACGAGCAGTACTTC

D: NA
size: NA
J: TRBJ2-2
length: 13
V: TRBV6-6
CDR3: CASSPGVAGELFF
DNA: TGTGCCAGCAGTCCCGGGGTTGCCGGGGAGCTGTTTTTT

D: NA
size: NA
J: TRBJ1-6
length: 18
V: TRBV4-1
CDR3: CASSQEEGRGSYNSPLHF
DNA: TGCGCCAGCAGCCAAGAGGAGGGTAGGGGCTCCTATAATTCACCCCTCCACTTT

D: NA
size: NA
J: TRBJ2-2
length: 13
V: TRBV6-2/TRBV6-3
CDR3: CASSYGGTPGLFF
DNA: TGTGCCAGCAGTTACGGTGGCACTCCAGGGCTGTTTTTT

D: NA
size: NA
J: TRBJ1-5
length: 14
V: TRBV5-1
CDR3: CASSLGDSGQPQHF
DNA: TGCGCCAGCAGCTTGGGGGATTCGGGTCAGCCCCAGCATTTT

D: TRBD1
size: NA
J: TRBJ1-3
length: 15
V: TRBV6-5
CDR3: CASSQQGAGGNTIYF
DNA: TGTGCCAGCAGCCAACAGGGGGCGGGCGGAAACACCATATATTTT

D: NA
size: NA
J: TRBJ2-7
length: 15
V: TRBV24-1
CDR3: CATSDPGHGDYEQYF
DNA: TGTGCCACCAGTGACCCGGGACACGGCGACTACGAGCAGTACTTC

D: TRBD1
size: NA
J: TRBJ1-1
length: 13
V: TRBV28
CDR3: CASRRTGSIEAFF
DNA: TGTGCCAGCAGGCGGACAGGCTCGATTGAAGCTTTCTTT

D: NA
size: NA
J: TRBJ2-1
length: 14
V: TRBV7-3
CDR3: CASSLRGGRNEQFF
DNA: TGTGCCAGCAGCTTACGAGGAGGGAGGAATGAGCAGTTCTTC

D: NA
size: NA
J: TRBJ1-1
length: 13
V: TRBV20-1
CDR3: CSASRQLNTEAFF
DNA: TGCAGTGCTAGTCGACAGTTGAACACTGAAGCTTTCTTT

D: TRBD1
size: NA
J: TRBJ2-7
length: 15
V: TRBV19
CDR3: CASSITGTGSYEQYF
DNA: TGTGCCAGTAGTATAACCGGGACAGGGTCCTACGAGCAGTACTTC

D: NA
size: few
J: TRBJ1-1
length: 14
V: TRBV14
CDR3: CASSQSRGGSEAFF
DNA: TGTGCCAGCAGCCAGAGCCGGGGAGGGAGTGAAGCTTTCTTT

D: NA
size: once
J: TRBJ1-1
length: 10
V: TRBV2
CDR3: CASSGAEAFF
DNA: TGTGCCAGCTCGGGAGCTGAAGCTTTCTTT

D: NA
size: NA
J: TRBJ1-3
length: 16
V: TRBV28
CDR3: CASSLRAAGHGNTIYF
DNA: TGTGCCAGCAGTTTAAGGGCGGCAGGACATGGAAACACCATATATTTT

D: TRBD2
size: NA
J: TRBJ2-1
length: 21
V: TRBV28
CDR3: CASSLPSGHSTRRSSYNEQFF
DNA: TGTGCCAGCAGTTTGCCTAGCGGGCATTCTACACGCCGGAGCTCCTACAATGAGCAGTTCTTC

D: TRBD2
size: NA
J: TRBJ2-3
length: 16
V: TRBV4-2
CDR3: CASSTRTSGSTDTQYF
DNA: TGTGCCAGCAGCACCCGGACTAGCGGAAGCACAGATACGCAGTATTTT

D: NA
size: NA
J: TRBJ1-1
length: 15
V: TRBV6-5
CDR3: CASSYEGVLNTEAFF
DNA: TGTGCCAGCAGTTACGAGGGGGTCCTGAACACTGAAGCTTTCTTT

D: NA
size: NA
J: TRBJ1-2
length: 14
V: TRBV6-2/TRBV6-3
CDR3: CASSYSPGPYGYTF
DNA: TGTGCCAGCAGTTACTCACCAGGGCCCTATGGCTACACCTTC

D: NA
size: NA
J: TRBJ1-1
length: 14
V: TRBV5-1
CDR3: CASSSNDRRNSAFF
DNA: TGCGCCAGCAGCTCTAACGACAGGCGGAATTCGGCTTTCTTT

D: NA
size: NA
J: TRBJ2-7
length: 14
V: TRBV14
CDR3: CASSQPGHSYEQYF
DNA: TGTGCCAGCAGCCAACCGGGACACTCCTACGAGCAGTACTTC

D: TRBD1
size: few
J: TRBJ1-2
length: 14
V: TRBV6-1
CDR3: CASSETGDFYGYTF
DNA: TGTGCCAGCAGTGAAACAGGGGATTTCTATGGCTACACCTTC

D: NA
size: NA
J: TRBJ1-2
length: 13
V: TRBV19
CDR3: CASSTIGVYGYTF
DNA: TGTGCCAGTAGTACAATTGGGGTCTATGGCTACACCTTC

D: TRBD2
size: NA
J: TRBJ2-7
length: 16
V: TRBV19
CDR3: CASSRGLAGISYEQYF
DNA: TGTGCCAGTAGTAGGGGACTAGCGGGGATCTCCTACGAGCAGTACTTC

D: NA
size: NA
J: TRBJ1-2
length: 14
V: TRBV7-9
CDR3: CATRTEPISYGYTF
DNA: TGTGCCACCAGGACAGAGCCGATTAGCTATGGCTACACCTTC

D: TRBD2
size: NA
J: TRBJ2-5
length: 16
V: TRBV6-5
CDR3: CASSYSIPSGTETQYF
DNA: TGTGCCAGCAGTTACTCGATTCCTAGCGGGACGGAGACCCAGTACTTC

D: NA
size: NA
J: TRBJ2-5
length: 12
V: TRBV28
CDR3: CASRAVEETQYF
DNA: TGTGCCAGCCGAGCTGTTGAAGAGACCCAGTACTTC

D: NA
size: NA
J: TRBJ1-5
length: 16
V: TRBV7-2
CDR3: CASSLGGAKGNQPQHF
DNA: TGTGCCAGCAGCTTAGGTGGGGCTAAGGGCAACCAGCCCCAGCATTTT

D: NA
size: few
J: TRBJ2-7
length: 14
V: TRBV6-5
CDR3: CASLGLSGTPTQYF
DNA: TGTGCCAGCCTAGGACTTTCGGGAACCCCCACGCAGTACTTC

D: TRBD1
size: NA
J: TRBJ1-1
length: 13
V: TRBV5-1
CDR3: CASSLAGQGEAFF
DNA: TGCGCCAGCAGCTTGGCGGGACAGGGAGAAGCTTTCTTT